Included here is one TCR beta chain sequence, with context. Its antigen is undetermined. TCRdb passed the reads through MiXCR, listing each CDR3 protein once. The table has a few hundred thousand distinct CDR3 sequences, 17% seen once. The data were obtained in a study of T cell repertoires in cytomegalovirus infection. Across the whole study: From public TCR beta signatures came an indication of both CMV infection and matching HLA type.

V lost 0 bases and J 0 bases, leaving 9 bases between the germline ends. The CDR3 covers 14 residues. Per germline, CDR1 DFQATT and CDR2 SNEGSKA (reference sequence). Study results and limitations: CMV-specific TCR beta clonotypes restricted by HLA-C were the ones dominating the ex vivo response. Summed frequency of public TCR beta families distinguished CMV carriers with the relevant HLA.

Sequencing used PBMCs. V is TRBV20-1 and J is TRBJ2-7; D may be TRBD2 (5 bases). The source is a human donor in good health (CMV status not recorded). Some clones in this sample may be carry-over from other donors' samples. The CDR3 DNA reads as TGCAGTGCTAGAGATGGAGGCTACTCCTACGAGCAGTACTTC. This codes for CSARDGGYSYEQYF.